This is a list of T cell receptor beta chains from one sample in a study of T and B cells in COVID-19 patients. TCRdb reanalysed the multiplex PCR reads using MiXCR and keeps one entry per CDR3 protein. Of about 15,000 distinct CDR3 sequences listed, about 31% are singletons. The sample taken for sequencing was blood. The receptors come from a human donor who had recovered from COVID-19. The CDR3 runs from the conserved cysteine through the conserved F or W. The D gene is left open where the match is weak. Rows give clone size only sometimes, using once, few, many, or a class for an expanded clone.

v_call: TRBV29-1
cdr3_length: 13
clone_size: -
d_call: TRBD1
j_call: TRBJ1-1
cdr3_nt: TGCAGCGCGGCACAGGGGATAGGCACTGAAGCTTTCTTT
cdr3_aa: CSAAQGIGTEAFF

v_call: TRBV5-6
cdr3_length: 17
clone_size: medium-sized
d_call: -
j_call: TRBJ2-3
cdr3_nt: TGTGCCAGCAGCTTTTGGGTCAGGGTGGCGAGGACAGATACGCAGTATTTT
cdr3_aa: CASSFWVRVARTDTQYF

v_call: TRBV7-2
cdr3_length: 17
clone_size: -
d_call: TRBD1
j_call: TRBJ1-6
cdr3_nt: TGTGCCAGCCGCGACCCACGCAGGGGGGACTTTAATTCACCCCTCCACTTT
cdr3_aa: CASRDPRRGDFNSPLHF

v_call: TRBV11-3
cdr3_length: 17
clone_size: medium-sized
d_call: TRBD2
j_call: TRBJ2-3
cdr3_nt: TGTGCCAGCAGCTTGGGACTACCCATGGCAACGACAGATACGCAGTATTTT
cdr3_aa: CASSLGLPMATTDTQYF

v_call: TRBV28
cdr3_length: 14
clone_size: -
d_call: -
j_call: TRBJ2-7
cdr3_nt: TGTGCCAGCAGCCTACAGGGAGGGACCTACGAGCAGTACTTC
cdr3_aa: CASSLQGGTYEQYF

v_call: TRBV6-2/TRBV6-3
cdr3_length: 16
clone_size: few
d_call: TRBD2
j_call: TRBJ2-3
cdr3_nt: TGTGCCAGCCGGACTAGCGGCGACCCGAGCACAGATACGCAGTATTTT
cdr3_aa: CASRTSGDPSTDTQYF

v_call: TRBV6-2/TRBV6-3
cdr3_length: 12
clone_size: few
d_call: -
j_call: TRBJ2-7
cdr3_nt: TGTGCCAGCAGTTTCGCCGTCTACGAGCAGTACTTC
cdr3_aa: CASSFAVYEQYF

v_call: TRBV13
cdr3_length: 15
clone_size: -
d_call: TRBD2
j_call: TRBJ2-7
cdr3_nt: TGTGCCAGCAGCTTCGGGGGACTAGACTCCTACGAGCAGTACTTC
cdr3_aa: CASSFGGLDSYEQYF

v_call: TRBV19
cdr3_length: 15
clone_size: few
d_call: -
j_call: TRBJ2-3
cdr3_nt: TGTGCCAGCAGCCCCGGGACAAGTAGCACAGATACGCAGTATTTT
cdr3_aa: CASSPGTSSTDTQYF

v_call: TRBV30
cdr3_length: 11
clone_size: few
d_call: -
j_call: TRBJ1-4
cdr3_nt: TGTGCCTGTTCCACCGGTGAAAAACTGTTTTTT
cdr3_aa: CACSTGEKLFF

v_call: TRBV24-1
cdr3_length: 15
clone_size: once
d_call: -
j_call: TRBJ2-5
cdr3_nt: TGTGCCACCAGTGATCCTGACAGGTTCTTGGAGACCCAGTACTTC
cdr3_aa: CATSDPDRFLETQYF

v_call: TRBV18
cdr3_length: 16
clone_size: -
d_call: TRBD2
j_call: TRBJ2-1
cdr3_nt: TGTGCCAGCTCGCCGACGCGCGGGAGCTCCTACAATGAGCAGTTCTTC
cdr3_aa: CASSPTRGSSYNEQFF

v_call: TRBV20-1
cdr3_length: 14
clone_size: -
d_call: -
j_call: TRBJ1-6
cdr3_nt: TGCAGTGCTAGCCCCCCGCCAAATAATTCACCCCTCCACTTT
cdr3_aa: CSASPPPNNSPLHF

v_call: TRBV24-1
cdr3_length: 13
clone_size: -
d_call: TRBD1
j_call: TRBJ1-6
cdr3_nt: TGTGCCACCATTTTCATCTCGACAGGGCCCCTCCACTTT
cdr3_aa: CATIFISTGPLHF

v_call: TRBV4-3
cdr3_length: 14
clone_size: -
d_call: -
j_call: TRBJ2-7
cdr3_nt: TGCGCCAGCAGCCGCGGACGGTCCTCCTACGAGCAGTACTTC
cdr3_aa: CASSRGRSSYEQYF

v_call: TRBV20-1
cdr3_length: 11
clone_size: few
d_call: -
j_call: TRBJ2-1
cdr3_nt: TGCAGTGCTAGGGTGGTATATGAGCAGTTCTTC
cdr3_aa: CSARVVYEQFF

v_call: TRBV5-6
cdr3_length: 13
clone_size: medium-sized
d_call: -
j_call: TRBJ2-5
cdr3_nt: TGTGCCAGCAGCTTGACTAGCCTGGAGACCCAGTACTTC
cdr3_aa: CASSLTSLETQYF

v_call: TRBV12-3/TRBV12-4
cdr3_length: 15
clone_size: -
d_call: -
j_call: TRBJ1-3
cdr3_nt: TGTGCCAGCACCCCGACAGCCAACTCTGGAAACACCATATATTTT
cdr3_aa: CASTPTANSGNTIYF

v_call: TRBV27
cdr3_length: 12
clone_size: medium-sized
d_call: -
j_call: TRBJ2-7
cdr3_nt: TGTGCCAGCAGTTCTTCCCTCTACGAGCAGTACTTC
cdr3_aa: CASSSSLYEQYF

v_call: TRBV4-3
cdr3_length: 13
clone_size: few
d_call: -
j_call: TRBJ1-2
cdr3_nt: TGCGCCAGCAGCCATCCCAGGGAGGGACCGGCCATCTTC
cdr3_aa: CASSHPREGPAIF

v_call: TRBV29-1
cdr3_length: 12
clone_size: medium-sized
d_call: TRBD1
j_call: TRBJ2-5
cdr3_nt: TGCAGCGTAGGACAGGGAGAAGGGACCCAGTACTTC
cdr3_aa: CSVGQGEGTQYF